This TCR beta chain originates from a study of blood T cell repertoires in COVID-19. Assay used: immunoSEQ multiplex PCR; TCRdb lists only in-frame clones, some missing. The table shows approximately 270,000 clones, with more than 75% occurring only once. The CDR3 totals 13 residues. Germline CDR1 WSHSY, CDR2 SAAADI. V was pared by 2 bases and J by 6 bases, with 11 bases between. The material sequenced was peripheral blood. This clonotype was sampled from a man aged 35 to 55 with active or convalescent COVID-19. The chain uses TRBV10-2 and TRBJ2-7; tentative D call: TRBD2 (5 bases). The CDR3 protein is CASSEVTGGEQYF. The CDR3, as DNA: TGCGCCAGCAGTGAGGTGACCGGAGGCGAGCAGTACTTC.